A selection of T cell receptor beta chains follows, all from one sample in a study of T cells in localized non-small cell lung cancer. The repertoire was sequenced with immunoSEQ multiplex PCR; TCRdb's copy has only in-frame clones and lacks some. The sample contains 20,000 or so clones, approximately 83% of which appear only once. The input for sequencing was peripheral blood, taken before any cancer treatment. The source is a man aged 40 to 75 with stage I lung adenocarcinoma. Each CDR3 is given with its conserved first and last residue. Each record gives: J gene, D gene, V gene, CDR3 DNA, CDR3 protein. A D gene is named only where the DNA matches it firmly.

>TRBJ2-7|TRBD2|TRBV10-3
TGTGCCATCAGTGAGTCGGCTAGCGGCTTGATCTACGAGCAGTACTTC
CAISESASGLIYEQYF
>TRBJ1-2|-|TRBV5-4
TGTGCCAGCAGCCTGGTAGGCTATGGCTACACCTTC
CASSLVGYGYTF
>TRBJ2-1|-|TRBV7-2
TGTGCCAGCAGCTTCCTACAGGGCAATGAGCAGTTCTTC
CASSFLQGNEQFF
>TRBJ1-3|-|TRBV4-2
TGTGCCAGCAGCCAAACGACACAGGATTACTCTGGAAACACCATATATTTT
CASSQTTQDYSGNTIYF
>TRBJ2-7|-|TRBV7-6
TGTGCCAGCAGCTTAGCGCCCCAGGGCGAGCAGTACTTC
CASSLAPQGEQYF
>TRBJ2-5|TRBD1|TRBV6-5
TGTGCCAGCAGTTTTGACAGGGGGGACAGGGCCCAGTACTTC
CASSFDRGDRAQYF
>TRBJ1-2|-|TRBV5-4
TGTGCCAGCAGCTTGAACTATGGCTACACCTTC
CASSLNYGYTF
>TRBJ2-2|-|TRBV7-9
TGTGCCAGCAGCTTAGAGCGGTTCGGGGGCGGGGAGCTGTTTTTT
CASSLERFGGGELFF
>TRBJ2-3|-|TRBV27
TGTGCCAGCAGTCCCATCGACAGGCCAGATACGCAGTATTTT
CASSPIDRPDTQYF
>TRBJ1-2|-|TRBV29-1
TGCAGCGTTGATATAGGAGCTGTCTATGGCTACACCTTC
CSVDIGAVYGYTF
>TRBJ2-7|-|TRBV28
TGTGCCAGCAGTCCCCCCCGGGGGGCCAACGAGCAGTACTTC
CASSPPRGANEQYF
>TRBJ1-2|TRBD1|TRBV27
TGTGCCAGCAGTCCGTACCTGACAGGGGTCTATGGCTACACCTTC
CASSPYLTGVYGYTF